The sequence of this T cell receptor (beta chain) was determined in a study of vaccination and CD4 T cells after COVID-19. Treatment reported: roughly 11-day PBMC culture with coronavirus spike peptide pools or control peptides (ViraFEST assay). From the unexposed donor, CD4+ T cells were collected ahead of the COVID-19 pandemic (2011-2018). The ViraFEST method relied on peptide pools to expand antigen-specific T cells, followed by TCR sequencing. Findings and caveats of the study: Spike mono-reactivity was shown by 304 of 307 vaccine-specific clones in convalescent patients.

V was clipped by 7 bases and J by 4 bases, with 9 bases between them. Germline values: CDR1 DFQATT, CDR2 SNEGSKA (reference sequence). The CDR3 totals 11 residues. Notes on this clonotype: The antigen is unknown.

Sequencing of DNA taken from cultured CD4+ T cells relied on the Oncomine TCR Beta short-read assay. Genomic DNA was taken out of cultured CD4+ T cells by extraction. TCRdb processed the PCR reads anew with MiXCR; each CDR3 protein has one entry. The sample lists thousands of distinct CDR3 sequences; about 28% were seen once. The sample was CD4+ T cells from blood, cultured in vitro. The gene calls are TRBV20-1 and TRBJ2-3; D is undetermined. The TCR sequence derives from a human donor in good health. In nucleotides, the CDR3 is TGCAGTGTAAGGGCGGCAGATACGCAGTATTTT. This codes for CSVRAADTQYF.